Listed here are 15 T cell receptor beta chains from one sample, sequenced in a study of tumor-infiltrating lymphocytes in primary liver carcinoma. Starting material of 500 to 600 ng total RNA yielded TCR beta cDNA via a constant-region primer. Researchers made the TCR beta libraries by running three nested multiplex PCR rounds with slightly modified ARM-PCR. The first two PCR rounds used TRBV1-TRBV30 primers with a Cbeta primer, approximately 10 cycles each. MiXCR was run by TCRdb on the multiplex PCR reads, yielding one entry per CDR3 protein. The sample has under 110,000 distinct CDR3 sequences; more than 65% are singletons. For each extraction, RNA and DNA were obtained together from 20-30 mg of unsorted bulk tissue. Sequenced: liver tumor tissue from sampling region 2. Subset noted: tumor region T2, inferior pole. The receptors originated from a woman aged 55 to 70 with primary liver carcinoma and hepatitis B virus infection.

This clonotype was picked up many times. The V gene is TRBV29-1, the J gene TRBJ2-5; either TRBD1 or TRBD2 may fit D (7 bases each). From germline, CDR1 is SQVTM and CDR2 ANQGSEA. This CDR3 spans 14 amino acids. Deletions cut 4 bases from V and 5 bases from J, with 17 bases between. The CDR3 spells CSVGQGGLWETQYF. DNA for the CDR3: TGCAGCGTTGGACAGGGAGGGCTTTGGGAGACCCAGTACTTC.

Details on this clonotype: At one boundary the junction diverges from the germline segment, which might be a read error. This chain joins TRBV11-2 and TRBJ2-1; no clear D gene. Germline V gene data show CDR1 as SGHAT and CDR2 as FQNNGV. This CDR3 is built from 15 residues. In DNA form, the CDR3 reads TGTGCCAGCAGCTTAAATCGTAGTTCCTACAATGAACAGTTCTTC. Its translation: CASSLNRSSYNEQFF.

The chain joins TRBV4-2 to TRBJ2-1; TRBD2 matches 9 bases. Germline loops: CDR1 LGHNA, CDR2 YNFKEQ. The CDR3 has 16 residues. The V segment lost 5 bases and the J segment 7 bases; nucleotides outside the gene matches: 12. The CDR3 loop is CASSTRESGRRNEQFF. The CDR3 DNA sequence: TGTGCCAGCAGCACTAGGGAAAGCGGGAGGAGAAATGAGCAGTTCTTC.

The chain joins TRBV11-2 to TRBJ2-4; D unresolved. Germline values: CDR1 SGHAT, CDR2 FQNNGV. The CDR3 totals 18 residues. V was clipped by 2 bases and J by 5 bases, with 22 bases between them. For the CDR3, the DNA is TGTGCCAGCAGCTTATCAGCCTCCTGGCGCACGTCGGAAAACATTCAGTACTTC. Its translation: CASSLSASWRTSENIQYF.

The chain couples TRBV4-2 to TRBJ2-1; either TRBD1 or TRBD2 may fit D (5 bases each). The V gene's germline CDR1 is LGHNA and CDR2 YNFKEQ. CDR3 length: 15 amino acids. The V end was cut by 4 bases, the J end by 3 bases, with 13 bases between. The CDR3 loop reads CASSRRETDYNEQFF. The CDR3 coding sequence is TGTGCCAGCAGCCGAAGGGAGACAGACTACAATGAGCAGTTCTTC.

This clonotype was observed a few times. A much larger clone lies a single base off, so this may be a read error. V usage is TRBV30 and J usage is TRBJ2-1; the match to TRBD2 covers 11 bases. V was clipped by 7 bases and J by 8 bases; unmatched bases: 10. The germline V gene has CDR1 GTSNPN and CDR2 SVGIG (reference sequence). The CDR3 has 14 amino acids. CDR3 DNA: TGTGCCTACACACTAGCGGGAGCTCGGGATGAGCAGTTCTTC. Encoded protein: CAYTLAGARDEQFF.

Comment on this clonotype: This may be a read error: a much more frequent sequence differs by one nucleotide. The chain couples TRBV7-9 to TRBJ1-1; the D is unclear. The V and J ends lost 3 bases and 1 base respectively, with 9 bases between them. The CDR3 contains 14 residues. In germline, CDR1 is SEHNR, CDR2 FQNEAQ (reference sequence). The CDR3 region has the DNA TGTGCCAGCAGCTTCCAGTGGCAGAACACTGAAGCTTTCTTT. This codes for CASSFQWQNTEAFF.

Turning to this clonotype: One end of the junction is discordant with germline, which a read error may explain. The genes are TRBV6-1 and TRBJ1-1; possible D gene TRBD1, 5 bases. This CDR3 has 15 amino acids. Germline loops: CDR1 MNHNS, CDR2 SASEGT. CDR3 amino acids: CANSDPGGLRDGAFF. The DNA of the CDR3 is TGTGCCAACAGTGACCCCGGGGGACTCCGCGATGGGGCTTTCTTT.

This clonotype was observed at least ten times. The rearrangement joins TRBV5-1 to TRBJ2-1; TRBD2 agrees at 11 bases. The CDR3 spans 16 residues. The trim removed 0 bases at V and 7 bases at J, leaving 6 bases unmatched. The germline CDR1 and CDR2 sequences are SGHRS and YFSETQ. This CDR3 is CASSLGGTSGGNEQFF. In nucleotides, the CDR3 is TGCGCCAGCAGCTTGGGCGGTACTAGCGGGGGTAATGAGCAGTTCTTC.

As for this clonotype: One end of the junction is discordant with germline, which a read error may explain. The chain combines TRBV7-9 with TRBJ2-1; TRBD2 is a possible D gene (5 bases). Germline CDR1 is SEHNR and CDR2 is FQNEAQ (reference sequence). CDR3 length: 13 amino acids. The CDR3 DNA is TGCGCCAGCCGGGAAGGCTCCTGCAATGAGCAGTTCTTC. It translates to CASREGSCNEQFF.

Remarks on this clonotype: A much larger clone differs from this one at a single base, so this may be a read error. CDR3 sequence: CASSDSGTSSYNERFF. As DNA, the CDR3 is TGTGCCAGCAGTGACTCTGGGACTAGCTCCTACAATGAGCGGTTCTTC. This chain connects TRBV6-4 to TRBJ2-1; TRBD2 agrees at 9 bases. Germline CDR1 reads MRHNA; CDR2 reads SNTAGT. The CDR3 has 16 residues.

As for this clonotype: Germline and junction disagree at one end, which may indicate a read error. The rearrangement uses TRBV11-2 and TRBJ2-7, with D perhaps TRBD2 (5 bases). Germline CDR1 reads SGHAT; CDR2 reads FQNNGV. This CDR3 is built from 14 residues. CDR3 DNA: TGCGCCAGCAGCTTTCAGATAGTCCGGGGCGAGCAGTACTTC. Amino acid sequence: CASSFQIVRGEQYF.

Details on this clonotype: This may stem from a read error, because a much larger clone lies one nucleotide away. The chain couples TRBV7-2 to TRBJ2-1, with 12 nucleotides matching TRBD2. Germline loops: CDR1 SGHTA, CDR2 FQGNSA. The CDR3 extends over 15 amino acids. The trim removed 5 bases at V and 7 bases at J, leaving 6 bases unmatched. For the CDR3, the DNA is TGTGCCAGCAGCGCCAAGACTAGCGGGAGTAATGAGCAGTTCTTC. This encodes CASSAKTSGSNEQFF.

Comment on this clonotype: The junction departs from the called germline gene at one end, perhaps through a read error. The rearrangement uses TRBV6-1 and TRBJ2-7; D call uncertain. This CDR3 region has 14 residues. In germline, CDR1 is MNHNS, CDR2 SASEGT. The chain's CDR3 is CVSSVPDSYYEQHF. CDR3 in DNA: TGTGTCAGCAGCGTCCCTGACTCCTACTACGAGCAGCACTTC.

This chain uses TRBV6-6 with TRBJ2-7; perhaps TRBD2 as D (6 bases). V was clipped by 0 bases and J by 2 bases, with 11 bases between them. This CDR3 contains 15 residues. The germline V gene encodes CDR1 MNHNY and CDR2 SVGAGI (reference sequence). CDR3 in DNA: TGTGCCAGCAGTTACTCGCGGGGCAATACCTACGAGCAGTACTTC. It is translated as CASSYSRGNTYEQYF.